The present T cell receptor (beta chain) was sequenced within a study of blood T cell repertoires in COVID-19. On the study more broadly: PBMCs, B-cell-depleted T cells, or T cells provided the cDNA or gDNA that made up the material.

Profiled with immunoSEQ multiplex PCR; TCRdb holds only in-frame clones, not every one. The top ten clones hold 51% of a sample with roughly 58,000 clones, around 65% of them seen once. Each participant's cohort was designated according to participant-reported clinical history. V was pared by 4 bases and J by 6 bases, with 15 bases between. CDR1 is SGHAT, CDR2 FQNNGV, per germline. CDR3 length: 14 amino acids. The rearrangement uses TRBV11-2 and TRBJ1-1, with D possibly matching TRBD1 (6 bases). Sequenced material: PBMCs or T cells enriched from blood (not recorded which). The source of this sequence is a woman between 55 and 75 years old who had been exposed to COVID-19. CDR3 sequence reads: CASSSQGQVAEAFF. The CDR3 coding sequence is TGTGCCAGCAGCTCACAGGGCCAGGTGGCTGAAGCTTTCTTT.